The T cell receptor beta chain under discussion was sequenced for a study of blood T cells in healthy people across ages. Germline lookup yields CDR1 SGHAT and CDR2 FQNNGV. CDR3 length: 15 amino acids. The V end was cut by 6 bases, the J end by 0 bases, with 14 bases between. Combining a sample-barcoded 5' primer with a J-beta primer mix, a second PCR ran for roughly 7 to 11 cycles. Each cDNA molecule was tagged by a template-switch adaptor that had 12 random nucleotides. MiXCR, run by TCRdb on the 5' RACE reads, gives a single entry per CDR3 protein. In the table there are some 900,000 distinct CDR3 sequences, around 48% of which are singletons.

Sequences were obtained from blood. This clonotype was sampled from a man aged 25-45 years in good health. The V gene is TRBV11-2, the J gene TRBJ1-1, with D uncertain. The CDR3 region is CASREVGGLNTEAFF. The CDR3 DNA reads TGTGCCAGCAGGGAGGTCGGAGGTTTGAACACTGAAGCTTTCTTT.